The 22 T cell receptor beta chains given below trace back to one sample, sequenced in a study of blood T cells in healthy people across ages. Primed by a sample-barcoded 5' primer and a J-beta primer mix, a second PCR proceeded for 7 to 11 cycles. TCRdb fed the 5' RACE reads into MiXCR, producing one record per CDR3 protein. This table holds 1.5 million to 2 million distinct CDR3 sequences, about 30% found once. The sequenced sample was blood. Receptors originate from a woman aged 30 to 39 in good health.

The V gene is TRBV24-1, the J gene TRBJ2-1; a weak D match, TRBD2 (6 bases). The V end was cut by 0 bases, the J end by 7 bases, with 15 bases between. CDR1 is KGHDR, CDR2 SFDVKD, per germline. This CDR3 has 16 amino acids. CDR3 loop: CATSDLAGGKGNEQFF. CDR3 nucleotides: TGTGCCACCAGTGATTTGGCCGGCGGGAAGGGGAATGAGCAGTTCTTC.

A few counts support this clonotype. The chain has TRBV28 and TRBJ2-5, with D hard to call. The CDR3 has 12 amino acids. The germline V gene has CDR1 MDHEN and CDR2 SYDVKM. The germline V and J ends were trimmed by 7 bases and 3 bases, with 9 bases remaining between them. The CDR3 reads CASNTIKETQYF. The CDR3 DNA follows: TGTGCCAGCAACACAATTAAAGAGACCCAGTACTTC.

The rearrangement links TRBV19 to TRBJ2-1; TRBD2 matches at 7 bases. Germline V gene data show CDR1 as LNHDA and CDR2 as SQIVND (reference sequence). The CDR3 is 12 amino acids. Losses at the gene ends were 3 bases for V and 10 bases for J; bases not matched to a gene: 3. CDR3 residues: CASSMGGNEQFF. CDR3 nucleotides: TGTGCCAGTAGTATGGGGGGGAACGAGCAGTTCTTC. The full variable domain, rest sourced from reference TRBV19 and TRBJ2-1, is DGGITQSPKYLFRKEGQNVTLSCEQNLNHDAMYWYRQDPGQGLRLIYYSQIVNDFQKGDIAEGYSVSREKKESFPLTVTSAQKNPTAFYLCASSMGGNEQFFGPGTRLTVL.

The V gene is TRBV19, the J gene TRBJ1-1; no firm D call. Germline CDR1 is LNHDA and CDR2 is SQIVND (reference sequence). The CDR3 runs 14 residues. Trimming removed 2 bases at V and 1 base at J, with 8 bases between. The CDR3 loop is CASSIKGSNTEAFF. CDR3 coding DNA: TGTGCCAGTAGTATAAAAGGATCGAACACTGAAGCTTTCTTT. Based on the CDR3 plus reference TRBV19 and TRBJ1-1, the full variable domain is DGGITQSPKYLFRKEGQNVTLSCEQNLNHDAMYWYRQDPGQGLRLIYYSQIVNDFQKGDIAEGYSVSREKKESFPLTVTSAQKNPTAFYLCASSIKGSNTEAFFGQGTRLTVV.

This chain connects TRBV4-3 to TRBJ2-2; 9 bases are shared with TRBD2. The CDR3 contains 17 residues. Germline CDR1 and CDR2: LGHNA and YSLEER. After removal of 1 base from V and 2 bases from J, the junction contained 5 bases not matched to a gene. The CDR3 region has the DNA TGCGCCAGCAGCCAAGTCGCAGCGGGGGGTAACACCGGGGAGCTGTTTTTT. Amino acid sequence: CASSQVAAGGNTGELFF.

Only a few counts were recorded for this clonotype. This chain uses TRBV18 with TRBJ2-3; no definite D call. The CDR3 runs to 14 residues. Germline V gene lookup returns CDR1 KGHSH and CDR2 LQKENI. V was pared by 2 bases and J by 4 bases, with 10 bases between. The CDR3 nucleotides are TGTGCCAGCTCACCATTTATCGGCGCAGATACGCAGTATTTT. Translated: CASSPFIGADTQYF.

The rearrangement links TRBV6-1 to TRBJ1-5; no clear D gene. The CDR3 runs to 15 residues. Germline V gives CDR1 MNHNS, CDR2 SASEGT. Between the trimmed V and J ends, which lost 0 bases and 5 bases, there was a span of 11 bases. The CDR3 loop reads CASSEAPSADQPQHF. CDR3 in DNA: TGTGCCAGCAGTGAAGCGCCGTCAGCGGATCAGCCCCAGCATTTT.

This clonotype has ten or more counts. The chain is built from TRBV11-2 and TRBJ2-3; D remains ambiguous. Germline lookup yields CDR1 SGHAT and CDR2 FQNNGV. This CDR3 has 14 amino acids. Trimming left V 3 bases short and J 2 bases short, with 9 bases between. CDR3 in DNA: TGTGCCAGCAGCTTGGCGGAAATCACAGATACGCAGTATTTT. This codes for CASSLAEITDTQYF.

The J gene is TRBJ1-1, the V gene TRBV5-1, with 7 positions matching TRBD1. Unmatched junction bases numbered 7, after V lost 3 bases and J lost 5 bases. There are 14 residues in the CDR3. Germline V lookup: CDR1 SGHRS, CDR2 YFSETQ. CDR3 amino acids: CASSSTGATTEAFF. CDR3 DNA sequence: TGCGCCAGCAGCTCAACAGGGGCGACGACTGAAGCTTTCTTT. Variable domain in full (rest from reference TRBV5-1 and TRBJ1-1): KAGVTQTPRYLIKTRGQQVTLSCSPISGHRSVSWYQQTPGQGLQFLFEYFSETQRNKGNFPGRFSGRQFSNSRSEMNVSTLELGDSALYLCASSSTGATTEAFFGQGTRLTVV.

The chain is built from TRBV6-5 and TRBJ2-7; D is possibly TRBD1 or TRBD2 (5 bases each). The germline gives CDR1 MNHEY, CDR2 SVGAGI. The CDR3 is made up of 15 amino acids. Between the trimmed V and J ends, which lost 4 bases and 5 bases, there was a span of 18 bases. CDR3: CASSWGRKRQNEQYF. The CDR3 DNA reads TGTGCCAGCAGTTGGGGGAGAAAGCGGCAAAACGAGCAGTACTTC.

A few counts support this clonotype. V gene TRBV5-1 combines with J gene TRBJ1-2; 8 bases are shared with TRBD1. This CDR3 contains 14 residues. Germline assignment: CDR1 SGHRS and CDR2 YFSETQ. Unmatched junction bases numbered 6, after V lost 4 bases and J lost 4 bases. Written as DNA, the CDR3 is TGCGCCAGCAGCAAACGGGACAGGATCTATGGCTACACCTTC. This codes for CASSKRDRIYGYTF.

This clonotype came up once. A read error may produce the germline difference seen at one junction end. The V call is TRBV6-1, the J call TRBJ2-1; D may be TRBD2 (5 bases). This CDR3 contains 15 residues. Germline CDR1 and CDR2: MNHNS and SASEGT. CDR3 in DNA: TGTGTCAGCATAAGGAGGCCGGGATCCTACAATGAGCAGTTCTTC. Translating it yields CVSIRRPGSYNEQFF.

The CDR3 nucleotides are TGCGCCAGCAGCGAAGGAACAGGGACCAAAAACATTCAGTACTTC. Protein product: CASSEGTGTKNIQYF. This chain joins TRBV5-1 and TRBJ2-4; D is possibly TRBD1 (6 bases). The CDR3 has 15 residues. Trimming shortened V by 4 bases and J by 2 bases, and 13 bases separated the two germline ends. The V gene's germline CDR1 is SGHRS and CDR2 YFSETQ.

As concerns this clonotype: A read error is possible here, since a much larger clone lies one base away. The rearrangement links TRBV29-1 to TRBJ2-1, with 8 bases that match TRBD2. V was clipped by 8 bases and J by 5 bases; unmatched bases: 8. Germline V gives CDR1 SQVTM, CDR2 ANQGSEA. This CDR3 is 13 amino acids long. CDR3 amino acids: CSTEGLGDNEQFF. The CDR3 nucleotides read TGCAGCACTGAGGGACTAGGGGACAATGAGCAGTTCTTC.

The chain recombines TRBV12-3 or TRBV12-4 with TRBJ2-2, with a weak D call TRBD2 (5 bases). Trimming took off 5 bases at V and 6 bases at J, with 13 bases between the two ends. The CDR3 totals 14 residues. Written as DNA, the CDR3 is TGTGCCAGCAGTCGGACTCCCTTGGCCGGGGAGCTGTTTTTT. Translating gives CASSRTPLAGELFF.

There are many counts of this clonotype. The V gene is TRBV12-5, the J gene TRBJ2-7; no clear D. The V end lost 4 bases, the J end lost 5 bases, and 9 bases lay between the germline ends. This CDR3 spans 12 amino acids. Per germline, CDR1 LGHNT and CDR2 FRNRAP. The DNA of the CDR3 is TGTGCTAGTGGTTCGGAGTACCACGAGCAGTACTTC. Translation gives CASGSEYHEQYF.

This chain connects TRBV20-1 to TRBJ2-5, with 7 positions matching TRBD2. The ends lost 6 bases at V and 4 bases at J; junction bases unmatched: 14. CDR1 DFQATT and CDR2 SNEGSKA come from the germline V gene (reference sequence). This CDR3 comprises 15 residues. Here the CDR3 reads CSAGGRRETPETQYF. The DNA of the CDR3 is TGCAGTGCCGGAGGGCGGCGGGAGACCCCAGAGACCCAGTACTTC.

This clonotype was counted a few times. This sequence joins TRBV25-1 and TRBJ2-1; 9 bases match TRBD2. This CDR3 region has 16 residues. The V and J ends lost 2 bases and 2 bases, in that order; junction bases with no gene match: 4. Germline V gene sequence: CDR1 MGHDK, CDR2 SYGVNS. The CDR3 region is CASSEGAGGPYNEQFF. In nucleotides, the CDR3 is TGTGCCAGCAGTGAAGGGGCGGGGGGGCCCTACAATGAGCAGTTCTTC.

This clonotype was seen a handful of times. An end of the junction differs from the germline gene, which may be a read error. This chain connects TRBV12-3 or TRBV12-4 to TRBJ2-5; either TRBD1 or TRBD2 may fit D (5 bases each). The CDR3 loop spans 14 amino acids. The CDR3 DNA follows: TGTGCCGGCAGCCGGGGCACACAGACGGAGACCCAGTACTTC. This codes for CAGSRGTQTETQYF.

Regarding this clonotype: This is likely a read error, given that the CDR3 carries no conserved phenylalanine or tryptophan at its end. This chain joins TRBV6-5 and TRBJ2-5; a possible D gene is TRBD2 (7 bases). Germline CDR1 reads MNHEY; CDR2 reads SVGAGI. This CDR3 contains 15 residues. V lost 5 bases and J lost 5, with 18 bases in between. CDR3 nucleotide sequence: TGTGCCAGCAGTGGAACGGGGGGCCCCGGGGAGACCCAGTACGTC. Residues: CASSGTGGPGETQYV.

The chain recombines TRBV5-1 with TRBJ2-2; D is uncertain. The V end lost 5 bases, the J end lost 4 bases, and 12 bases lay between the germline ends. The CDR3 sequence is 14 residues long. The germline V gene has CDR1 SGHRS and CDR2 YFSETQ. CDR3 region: CASSSETATGELFF. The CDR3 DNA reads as TGCGCCAGCAGTTCGGAGACGGCCACCGGGGAGCTGTTTTTT.

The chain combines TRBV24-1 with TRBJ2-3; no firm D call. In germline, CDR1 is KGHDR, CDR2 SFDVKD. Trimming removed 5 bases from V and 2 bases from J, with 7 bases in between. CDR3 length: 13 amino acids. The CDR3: CATSGPNTDTQYF. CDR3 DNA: TGTGCCACCAGTGGACCAAACACAGATACGCAGTATTTT.